This T cell receptor beta chain is drawn from a study of blood T cell repertoires in COVID-19. Whole-study context: Samples taken during acute and convalescent COVID-19 were collected in the United States, Italy and Spain. T cells, B-cell-depleted T cells, or PBMCs supplied cDNA or gDNA.

The junction had 3 bases not matched to a gene; V was cut back by 5 bases and J by 10 bases. The germline V gene has CDR1 DFQATT and CDR2 SNEGSKA (reference sequence). There are 11 residues in the CDR3. Under the authors' procedure: Reference gene primer amplification gave nucleated cell count estimates. Sequenced by immunoSEQ multiplex PCR; TCRdb stores in-frame clones only, minus some. V and J calls and clone size follow that table, whereas D and trimming were derived from the DNA. The sample has tens of thousands of clones; about 83% are singletons. The V call is TRBV20-1, the J call TRBJ1-5; TRBD1 matches at 9 bases. Sequencing was done on a sample of peripheral blood. The receptor comes from a man aged 45 to 65 with acute or convalescent COVID-19. Written as DNA, the CDR3 is TGCAGTGCTCGAACAGGGGGCCCCCAGCATTTT. Its translation is CSARTGGPQHF.